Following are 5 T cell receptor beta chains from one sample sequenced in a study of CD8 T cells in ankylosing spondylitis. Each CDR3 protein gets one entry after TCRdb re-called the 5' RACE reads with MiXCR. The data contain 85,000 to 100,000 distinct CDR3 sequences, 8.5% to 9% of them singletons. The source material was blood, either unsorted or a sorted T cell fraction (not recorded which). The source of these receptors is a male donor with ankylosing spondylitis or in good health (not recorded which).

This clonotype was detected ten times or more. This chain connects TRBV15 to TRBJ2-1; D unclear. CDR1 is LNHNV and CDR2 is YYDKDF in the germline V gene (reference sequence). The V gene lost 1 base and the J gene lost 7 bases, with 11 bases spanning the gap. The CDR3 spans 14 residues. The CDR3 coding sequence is TGTGCCACCAGCAGAGTTGCTGACGGGAATGAGCAGTTCTTC. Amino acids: CATSRVADGNEQFF.

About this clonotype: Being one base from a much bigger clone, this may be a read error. Written as DNA, the CDR3 is TGCAGTGCCAATCAAGGAAGAGATGAAGCTTTCTTT. Translated: CSANQGRDEAFF. The rearrangement joins TRBV20-1 to TRBJ1-1; D gene ambiguous. Germline V gene data show CDR1 as DFQATT and CDR2 as SNEGSKA (reference sequence). V shed 6 bases and J shed 7 bases, with 15 bases lying between them. The CDR3 is made up of 12 amino acids.

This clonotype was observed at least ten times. CDR3 loop: CASSLVGTVSNQPQHF. The CDR3 nucleotides read TGTGCCAGCAGCTTAGTGGGGACAGTTAGCAATCAGCCCCAGCATTTT. V gene TRBV7-2 combines with J gene TRBJ1-5; 7 bases align to TRBD1. Germline loops: CDR1 SGHTA, CDR2 FQGNSA. The CDR3 is made up of 16 amino acids. With 1 base clipped from V and 0 bases from J, the junction kept 3 bases outside the gene matches.

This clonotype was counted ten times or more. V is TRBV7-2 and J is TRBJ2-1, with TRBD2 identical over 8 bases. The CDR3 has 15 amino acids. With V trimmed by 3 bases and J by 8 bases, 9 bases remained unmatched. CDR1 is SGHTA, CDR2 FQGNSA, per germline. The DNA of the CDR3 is TGTGCCAGCAGCTTTGCCGGGGGGGCGGGCGATGAGCAGTTCTTC. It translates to CASSFAGGAGDEQFF.

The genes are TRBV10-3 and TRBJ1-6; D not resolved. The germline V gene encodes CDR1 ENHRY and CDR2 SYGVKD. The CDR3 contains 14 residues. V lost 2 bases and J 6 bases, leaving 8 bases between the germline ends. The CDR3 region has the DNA TGTGCCATCAGTGAGAAGGCGGTTAATTCACCCCTCCACTTT. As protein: CAISEKAVNSPLHF.